The clone carrying this T cell receptor beta chain was found a few times. The target antigen is unknown. The study ran its PCR with 60 Vbeta and 13 Jbeta primers. Measured with immunoSEQ multiplex PCR; TCRdb has only the in-frame clones, and not every one. Of under 200,000 clones in the sample, roughly 68% were seen once. The data were obtained in a study of cytomegalovirus exposure and HLA in healthy donors. Study-level points and caveats: The authors listed around 150 TCR beta chains as cytomegalovirus-associated.

The TCR originated in a woman under 40 in good health and CMV-seronegative. The sample taken for sequencing was PBMCs.

CDR3 protein: CASSTRLGGADTQYF. CDR3 sequence (DNA): TGTGCCAGCAGCACCCGACTCGGTGGCGCAGATACGCAGTATTTT. The V call is TRBV7-2, the J call TRBJ2-3; unclear D gene. CDR3 length: 15 amino acids. V shed 5 bases and J shed 4 bases, with 16 bases lying between them. The germline gives CDR1 SGHTA, CDR2 FQGNSA.